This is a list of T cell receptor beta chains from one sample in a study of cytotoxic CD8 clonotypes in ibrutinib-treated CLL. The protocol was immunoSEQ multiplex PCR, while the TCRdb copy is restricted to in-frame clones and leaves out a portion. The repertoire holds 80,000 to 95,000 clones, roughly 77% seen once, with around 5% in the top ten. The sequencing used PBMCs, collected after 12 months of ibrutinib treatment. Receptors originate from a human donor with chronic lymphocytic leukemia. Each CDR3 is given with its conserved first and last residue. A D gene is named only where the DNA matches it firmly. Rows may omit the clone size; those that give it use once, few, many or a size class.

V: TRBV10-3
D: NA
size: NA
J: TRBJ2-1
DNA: TGTGCCATCAGTGGTGGGTACGACAATGAGCAGTTCTTC
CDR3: CAISGGYDNEQFF

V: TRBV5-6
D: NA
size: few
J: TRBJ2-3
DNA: TGTGCCAGCAGCTTGGGGACTCGCGCAGATACGCAGTATTTT
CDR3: CASSLGTRADTQYF

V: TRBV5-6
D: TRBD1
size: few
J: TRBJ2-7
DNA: TGTGCCAGCAGCTGGGGGACAGGGGGTGCGGGCGAGCAGTACTTC
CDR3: CASSWGTGGAGEQYF

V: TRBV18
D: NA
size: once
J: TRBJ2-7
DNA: TGTGCCAGCTCAGCAACCTACGAGCAGTACTTC
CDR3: CASSATYEQYF

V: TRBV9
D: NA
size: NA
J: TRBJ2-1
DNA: TGTGCCAGCAGCGTAGGTTTATACTCCTACAATGAGCAGTTCTTC
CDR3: CASSVGLYSYNEQFF

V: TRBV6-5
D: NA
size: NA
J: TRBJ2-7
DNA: TGTGCCAGCCGTGGAAACAGAGAGCAGTACTTC
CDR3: CASRGNREQYF

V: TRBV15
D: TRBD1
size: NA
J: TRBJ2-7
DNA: TGTGCCACCAGCAGAGGACGGTCCGGGACAGGGGTCGAGCAGTACTTC
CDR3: CATSRGRSGTGVEQYF

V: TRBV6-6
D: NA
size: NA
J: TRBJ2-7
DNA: TGTGCCAGCAGTTACGGAGACGGAAGCTCCTACGAGCAGTACTTC
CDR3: CASSYGDGSSYEQYF

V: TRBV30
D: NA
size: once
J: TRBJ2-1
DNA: TGTGCCTGGAGTGCCCGGGCGGACAATGAGCAGTTCTTC
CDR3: CAWSARADNEQFF

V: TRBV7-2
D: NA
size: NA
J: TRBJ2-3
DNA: TGTGCCAGCAGACCCGGGGGCACAGATACGCAGTATTTT
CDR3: CASRPGGTDTQYF

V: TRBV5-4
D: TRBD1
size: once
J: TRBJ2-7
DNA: TGTGCCAGCAGCCTACAGGGGGCATTCGTTGAGCAGTACTTC
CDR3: CASSLQGAFVEQYF

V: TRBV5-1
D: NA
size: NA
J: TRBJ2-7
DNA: TGCGCCAGCAGCTTGGATCTAGCTTCGTTCTACGAGCAGTACTTC
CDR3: CASSLDLASFYEQYF

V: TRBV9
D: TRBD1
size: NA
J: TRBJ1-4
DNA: TGTGCCAGCAGCGTGGGCCGGGACAGGGGCCTTGGGGGGAATGAAAAACTGTTTTTT
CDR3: CASSVGRDRGLGGNEKLFF

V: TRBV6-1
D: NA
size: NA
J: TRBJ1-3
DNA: TGTGCCAGCAGGAAAACACCTGGAAACACCATATATTTT
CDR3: CASRKTPGNTIYF

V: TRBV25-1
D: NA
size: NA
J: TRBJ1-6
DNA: TGTGCCAGCAGTGCCCAAAGCCCCAGGGCGCCCCTCCACTTT
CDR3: CASSAQSPRAPLHF

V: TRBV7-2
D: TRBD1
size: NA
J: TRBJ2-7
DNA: TGTGCCAGCAGCCAACAGACAGGGGGGCCCTACGAGCAGTACTTC
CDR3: CASSQQTGGPYEQYF

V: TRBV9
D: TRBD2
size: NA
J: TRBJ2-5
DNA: TGTGCCAGCAGCGTCAGGGAGGGGTGGGAGACCCAGTACTTC
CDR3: CASSVREGWETQYF

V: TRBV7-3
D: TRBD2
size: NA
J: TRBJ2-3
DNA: TGTGCCAGCAGCTTACAGGCTAGCGGGAACGGGGATACGCAGTATTTT
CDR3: CASSLQASGNGDTQYF

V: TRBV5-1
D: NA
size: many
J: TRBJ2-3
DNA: TGCGCCAGCAGCTGGGGGACCCCCACAGATACGCAGTATTTT
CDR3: CASSWGTPTDTQYF

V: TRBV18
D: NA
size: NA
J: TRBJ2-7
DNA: TGTGCCAGCTCACCATTTCCCTACAACGAGCAGTACTTC
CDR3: CASSPFPYNEQYF

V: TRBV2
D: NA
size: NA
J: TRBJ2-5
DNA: TGTGCCAGCATCCCCAGGGATAGTCTCGATCAAGAGACCCAGTACTTC
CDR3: CASIPRDSLDQETQYF

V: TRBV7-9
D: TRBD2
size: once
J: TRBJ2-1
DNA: TGTGCCAGCAGCCCCCCGGGACTAGCGGCCAACAATGAGCAGTTCTTC
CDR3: CASSPPGLAANNEQFF

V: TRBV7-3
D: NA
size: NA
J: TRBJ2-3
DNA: TGTGCCAGCAGCGCCACAGGCCCCCGCACAGATACGCAGTATTTT
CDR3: CASSATGPRTDTQYF

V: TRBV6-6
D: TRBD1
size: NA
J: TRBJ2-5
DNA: TGTGCCAGCAGTATACAGGGGGCCGAGGAGACCCAGTACTTC
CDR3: CASSIQGAEETQYF

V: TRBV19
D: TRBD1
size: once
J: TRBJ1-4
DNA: TGTGCCAGTAGTCCGGGACAGAGGCCTAATGAAAAACTGTTTTTT
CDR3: CASSPGQRPNEKLFF

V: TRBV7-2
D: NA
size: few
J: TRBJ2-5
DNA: TGTGCCAGCAGCTTAGCGCCGGAGACCCAGTACTTC
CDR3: CASSLAPETQYF

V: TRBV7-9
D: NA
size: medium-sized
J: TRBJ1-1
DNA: TGTGCCAGCAGCCCTCCGGTGAAGGGGAACACTGAAGCTTTCTTT
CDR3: CASSPPVKGNTEAFF

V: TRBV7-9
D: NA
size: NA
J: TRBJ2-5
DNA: TGTGCCAGCAGCTTAGTGCGGGGCCAGGGGTCCCAGTACTTC
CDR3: CASSLVRGQGSQYF

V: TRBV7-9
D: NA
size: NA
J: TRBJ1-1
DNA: TGTGCCAGCAGCACTCTGACCCCCTCGAACACTGAAGCTTTCTTT
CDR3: CASSTLTPSNTEAFF

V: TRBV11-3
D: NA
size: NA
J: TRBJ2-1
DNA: TGTGCCAGCAGCTCCGGGTTGGCTTACAATGAGCAGTTCTTC
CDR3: CASSSGLAYNEQFF

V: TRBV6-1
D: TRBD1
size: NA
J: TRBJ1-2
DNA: TGTGCCAGCAGTGAAGCGCTGGGCAGGGGGTCGAGCTACACCTTC
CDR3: CASSEALGRGSSYTF